This T cell receptor (beta chain) was retrieved from a study of blood T cell repertoires in COVID-19. The junction had 11 bases not matched to a gene; V was cut back by 0 bases and J by 7 bases. CDR3 size: 16 residues. CDR1 and CDR2 from the germline V gene are SGHDN and FVKESK. TCRdb's copy holds only in-frame clones and misses some; the assay was immunoSEQ multiplex PCR. The data hold about 190,000 clones, with over 75% observed a single time. Sequenced material: peripheral blood. This chain uses TRBV14 with TRBJ1-1; 7 bases fit TRBD1. This TCR derives from a woman aged 50 to 60 with acute or convalescent COVID-19. Here the CDR3 DNA reads TGTGCCAGCAGCCAAGAATGGGGAACAGGGGTACGTGAAGCTTTCTTT. Translated: CASSQEWGTGVREAFF.